The sequence of this T cell receptor beta chain was determined in a study of vaccination effects on CD4 cells after COVID-19. Study-wide context: There were a couple of convalescent patients who gave samples 16 days and one week before vaccination.

Prior to sequencing, the ViraFEST assay stimulated PBMC with viral peptide pools, which expanded the antigen-specific CD4+ T cells. Subsequent to a culture period of 10 days, CD4+ T cells were isolated. Their SARS-CoV-2 infection, verified by PCR, occurred between March and December 2020. The researchers cultured some 2.1 million PBMC per well with about 10 IU/ml IL-2 and about 10 ug/ml peptides. Fresh IL-2-containing medium replaced half the medium on days 3 and 7. V lost 3 bases and J lost 9, with 18 bases in between. CDR1 LGHNT and CDR2 FRNRAP come from the germline V gene. This CDR3 has 15 residues. This clone was observed once. No antigen is known for it. Clones were sequenced by immunoSEQ multiplex PCR, and TCRdb holds only the in-frame ones, with some missing. Among 40,000 to 50,000 clones listed, more than 60% were seen once.

Sequences were derived from CD4+ T cells from PBMCs cultured with a peptide pool, sampled before COVID-19 vaccination. The clonotype comes from a human donor who had a prior SARS-CoV-2 infection. The chain links TRBV12-5 to TRBJ2-1; tentatively, D is TRBD1 (6 bases). The CDR3 DNA reads as TGTGCTAGTGGTTTTGGGTTCAGGGGTCAATTTGAGCAGTTCTTC. Translating it yields CASGFGFRGQFEQFF.